These 18 T cell receptor beta chains were all obtained from the same sample, sequenced in a study of blood T cell repertoires in COVID-19. The method was immunoSEQ multiplex PCR; TCRdb's version includes in-frame clones alone and lacks a portion of them. The sample yields 110,000 to 150,000 clones, around 83% seen once. Sequences were obtained from peripheral blood. The receptor set was obtained from a woman aged 55-69 years with acute or convalescent COVID-19.

J is TRBJ2-1 and V is TRBV9, with D perhaps matching TRBD1 (5 bases). This CDR3 is 15 amino acids long. CDR1 is SGDLS and CDR2 is YYNGEE in the germline V gene. V lost 0 bases, J lost 0 bases, and 7 bases lay in between. Here the CDR3 reads CASSVGQGSYNEQFF. The CDR3 nucleotides are TGTGCCAGCAGCGTAGGCCAGGGCTCCTACAATGAGCAGTTCTTC.

J is TRBJ1-6 and V is TRBV27; the D gene is possibly TRBD1 (6 bases). V shed 1 base and J shed 4 bases, with 14 bases lying between them. CDR1 and CDR2 from the germline V gene are MNHEY and SMNVEV (reference sequence). There are 17 residues in the CDR3. CDR3 sequence: CASSLFNRVAYNSPLHF. The CDR3 coding sequence is TGTGCCAGCAGTTTATTCAACAGGGTAGCGTATAATTCACCCCTCCACTTT.

This sequence joins TRBV6-6 and TRBJ2-3, with 12 bases identical to TRBD2. Trimming removed 7 bases from V and 3 bases from J; junction bases left unmatched: 5. Germline V lookup: CDR1 MNHNY, CDR2 SVGAGI (reference sequence). The length of the CDR3 is 15 residues. CDR3 loop: CASITGLAGTDTQYF. CDR3 nucleotide sequence: TGTGCCAGCATTACAGGACTAGCGGGGACAGATACGCAGTATTTT.

This rearrangement joins TRBV19 to TRBJ1-2; TRBD1 matches 7 bases. Germline CDR1 LNHDA, CDR2 SQIVND (reference sequence). The CDR3 runs to 16 residues. V was pared by 3 bases and J by 4 bases, with 11 bases of the junction left unmatched. CDR3 sequence (DNA): TGTGCCAGTAGTATGGAGATAACAGGGGTTCCCTATGGCTACACCTTC. Translation: CASSMEITGVPYGYTF. The complete variable domain, with remaining parts taken from reference TRBV19 and TRBJ1-2, reads DGGITQSPKYLFRKEGQNVTLSCEQNLNHDAMYWYRQDPGQGLRLIYYSQIVNDFQKGDIAEGYSVSREKKESFPLTVTSAQKNPTAFYLCASSMEITGVPYGYTFGSGTRLTVV.

The gene calls are TRBV2 and TRBJ1-6, with D perhaps TRBD1 (6 bases). Germline values: CDR1 SNHLY, CDR2 FYNNEI. Deletions cut 7 bases from V and 8 bases from J, with 18 bases between. This CDR3 has 15 residues. The CDR3 sequence: CASTLRGGQDSPLHF. Here the CDR3 DNA reads TGTGCCAGCACTTTGAGGGGGGGGCAAGATTCACCCCTCCACTTT. Based on the CDR3 plus reference TRBV2 and TRBJ1-6, the full variable domain is EPEVTQTPSHQVTQMGQEVILRCVPISNHLYFYWYRQILGQKVEFLVSFYNNEISEKSEIFDDQFSVERPDGSNFTLKIRSTKLEDSAMYFCASTLRGGQDSPLHFGNGTRLTVT.

The chain joins TRBV7-6 to TRBJ2-1; 9 nucleotides line up with TRBD2. This CDR3 is built from 18 residues. After removal of 1 base from V and 4 bases from J, the junction contained 11 bases not matched to a gene. Germline CDR1 reads SGHVS; CDR2 reads FNYEAQ. The CDR3 here is CASSLEVAGVITYNEQFF. CDR3 bases: TGTGCCAGCAGCTTAGAGGTAGCGGGAGTAATTACGTACAATGAGCAGTTCTTC.

V is TRBV29-1 and J is TRBJ2-1; D may be TRBD2 (7 bases). The ends were cut back, 4 bases at V and 8 bases at J, with 18 bases in the middle. Germline CDR1 and CDR2: SQVTM and ANQGSEA. CDR3 length: 14 amino acids. CDR3 DNA sequence: TGCAGCGTTGTGGGTGGGGGGGCCGGTCATGAGCAGTTCTTC. It encodes CSVVGGGAGHEQFF.

This clone was picked up one time. The chain recombines TRBV18 with TRBJ1-1; D remains ambiguous. V was shortened by 6 bases and J by 1 base, with 9 bases between the two germline ends. The CDR3 consists of 13 residues. The germline gives CDR1 KGHSH, CDR2 LQKENI. CDR3 sequence reads: CASSPGPNTEAFF. The DNA for the CDR3 is TGTGCCAGCTCCCCGGGTCCGAACACTGAAGCTTTCTTT. Supplemented by reference TRBV18 and TRBJ1-1, the full variable domain reads NAGVMQNPRHLVRRRGQEARLRCSPMKGHSHVYWYRQLPEEGLKFMVYLQKENIIDESGMPKERFSAEFPKEGPSILRIQQVVRGDSAAYFCASSPGPNTEAFFGQGTRLTVV.

With regard to this clone: The junction and the germline gene differ at one end; a read error may be behind it. This sequence joins TRBV12-3 or TRBV12-4 and TRBJ1-2, with TRBD1 identical over 7 bases. The CDR3 length is 11 residues. The CDR3 nucleotides are TGTGCCAGCAGTGACAACTACAGGGGACTCTTC. Its translation: CASSDNYRGLF.

The V gene is TRBV5-4, the J gene TRBJ2-4, with D possibly matching TRBD1 (6 bases). V shed 0 bases and J shed 7 bases, with 11 bases lying between them. In germline, CDR1 is SGHNT, CDR2 YYREEE (reference sequence). This CDR3 spans 14 amino acids. In DNA, the CDR3 is TGTGCCAGCAGCTTGGACGCCACAGGGAACATTCAGTACTTC. Protein: CASSLDATGNIQYF.

The chain couples TRBV27 to TRBJ2-7, with TRBD1 matching over 9 bases. With 5 bases clipped from V and 3 bases from J, the junction kept 8 bases outside the gene matches. Per the germline V gene, CDR1 is MNHEY and CDR2 is SMNVEV (reference sequence). This CDR3 has 15 amino acids. The DNA of the CDR3 is TGTGCCAGCAGTACACTTCCGACAGGGGGCTACGAGCAGTACTTC. It yields the protein CASSTLPTGGYEQYF.

This clone was seen a single time. The chain combines TRBV7-8 with TRBJ1-2; TRBD1 agrees at 8 bases. This CDR3 spans 14 amino acids. Germline CDR1 and CDR2: SGHVS and FQNEAQ. Unmatched junction bases numbered 2, after V lost 4 bases and J lost 1 base. The CDR3 region has the DNA TGTGCCAGCAGCTGGGACAGGAATAACTATGGCTACACCTTC. It codes for CASSWDRNNYGYTF. Looking up the rest from reference TRBV7-8 and TRBJ1-2 gives the full variable domain: GAGVSQSPRYKVAKRGQDVALRCDPISGHVSLFWYQQALGQGPEFLTYFQNEAQLDKSGLPSDRFFAERPEGSVSTLKIQRTQQEDSAVYLCASSWDRNNYGYTFGSGTRLTVV.

The chain has TRBV28 and TRBJ2-5, with a tentative D call TRBD2 (6 bases). This CDR3 is built from 16 residues. Germline V gives CDR1 MDHEN, CDR2 SYDVKM. The V and J ends lost 7 bases and 3 bases respectively, with 21 bases between them. Written as DNA, the CDR3 is TGTGCCAGCACCGTCGGTATTTTCGGAGGGAAAGAGACCCAGTACTTC. This codes for CASTVGIFGGKETQYF.

The chain joins TRBV6-5 to TRBJ1-2, with a possible D match to TRBD1 (6 bases). CDR1 and CDR2 from the germline V gene are MNHEY and SVGAGI. This CDR3 comprises 12 residues. V was shortened by 8 bases and J by 4 bases, with 11 bases between the two germline ends. CDR3 DNA sequence: TGTGCCAGCGGGGACACCTTCTATGGCTACACCTTC. As protein: CASGDTFYGYTF.

The chain uses TRBV3-1 (or the pseudogene TRBV3-2) and TRBJ2-1; 8 nucleotides match TRBD2. The CDR3 contains 14 residues. Germline V gene data show CDR1 as LGHDT and CDR2 as YNNKEL (reference sequence). The junction had 6 bases not matched to a gene; V was cut back by 4 bases and J by 7 bases. In nucleotides, the CDR3 is TGTGCCAGCAGCCGCGGACTAGCAGGGAATGAGCAGTTCTTC. It codes for CASSRGLAGNEQFF.

V usage is TRBV30 and J usage is TRBJ1-3; 7 bases are shared with TRBD1. Per germline, CDR1 GTSNPN and CDR2 SVGIG (reference sequence). CDR3 length equals 12 residues. With V trimmed by 7 bases and J by 2 bases, 2 bases remained unmatched. CDR3 region: CASTGTGNTIYF. The CDR3, as DNA: TGTGCCTCGACAGGGACTGGAAACACCATATATTTT.

The chain combines TRBV19 with TRBJ2-7; TRBD1 is a possible D gene (5 bases). The CDR3 totals 14 residues. Germline values: CDR1 LNHDA, CDR2 SQIVND (reference sequence). V was pared by 3 bases and J by 2 bases, with 11 bases between. The CDR3 DNA follows: TGTGCCAGTAGTATTGGAGACAGAACCTACGAGCAGTACTTC. It codes for CASSIGDRTYEQYF.

The V gene is TRBV5-5, the J gene TRBJ2-5; 9 nucleotides agree with TRBD2. The germline V gene encodes CDR1 SGHKS and CDR2 YYEKEE (reference sequence). The trim removed 3 bases at V and 2 bases at J, leaving 11 bases unmatched. The CDR3 contains 17 residues. The CDR3 nucleotides are TGTGCCAGCAGCTACGGATCGGGACTAGCTATACAAGAGACCCAGTACTTC. As protein: CASSYGSGLAIQETQYF.